The rows below give T cell receptor beta chains drawn from one sample of a study of cytomegalovirus exposure and HLA in healthy donors. Sequencing used immunoSEQ multiplex PCR; TCRdb keeps in-frame clones, though not all of them. The sample yields 120,000 or so clones, around 79% seen once. The sequenced sample was PBMCs. The receptors were sampled from a woman aged 40 to 50 in good health and CMV-seronegative. Both conserved end residues are part of each CDR3. A D gene is named only where the DNA matches it firmly. The listing skips clone size in some rows; elsewhere it reads once, few, many or a size class.

j_call v_call clone_size d_call cdr3_nt cdr3_aa
TRBJ1-2 TRBV4-2 once - TGTGCCAGCAGTTGTTCGGGGATAAACTATGGCTACACCTTC CASSCSGINYGYTF
TRBJ2-6 TRBV11-2 - TRBD2 TGTGCCAGCAGGCACCCCGGGAGGGGAGGTGGGGCCAACGTCCTGACTTTC CASRHPGRGGGANVLTF
TRBJ2-1 TRBV7-2 - - TGTGCCAGCAGCTCCAGGCGGGACAGTAATGAGCAGTTCTTC CASSSRRDSNEQFF
TRBJ2-7 TRBV5-1 - TRBD2 TGCGCCAGCTTCCCGGGACTAGGAGCAAGAGAGCAGTACTTC CASFPGLGAREQYF
TRBJ2-7 TRBV27 - TRBD2 TGTGCCAGCAGTACGCCGGGGGGCTACGAGCAGTACTTC CASSTPGGYEQYF
TRBJ2-3 TRBV11-1 - TRBD2 TGTGCCAGCAGCACTTCCTTTAGCGGGAGGGCCACAGATACGCAGTATTTT CASSTSFSGRATDTQYF
TRBJ2-3 TRBV7-6 - - TGTGCCAGCAGCTTATTCTCAGATACGCAGTATTTT CASSLFSDTQYF
TRBJ2-3 TRBV2 - TRBD2 TGTGCCAGCCACGCGGAGGTGGCGGGAGTCGGGACAGATACGCAGTATTTT CASHAEVAGVGTDTQYF
TRBJ2-1 TRBV6-5 few - TGTGCCAGCAGTCGGGACACCTACTACAATGAGCAGTTCTTC CASSRDTYYNEQFF
TRBJ2-4 TRBV19 - - TGTGCCAGTCTGGACCGGGACACAGAAAACAGTCAGTACTTC CASLDRDTENSQYF
TRBJ1-4 TRBV11-2 - - TGTGCCAGCAGCACCTACAGGACGCCTAATGAAAAACTGTTTTTT CASSTYRTPNEKLFF
TRBJ2-3 TRBV1 once - TGCACCAGCAGCCAAGATATCCGTACACTAGCGGGCCGAGAGGGGTGCACAGATACGCAGTATTTT CTSSQDIRTLAGREGCTDTQYF
TRBJ1-2 TRBV28 few - TGTGCCAGCAGTTTCAGTCTCAGGGTTTCGAGTTATGGCTACACCTTC CASSFSLRVSSYGYTF
TRBJ1-2 TRBV9 - - TGTGCCAGCAGCGTAGCTGGGGCAGGGTTGTATGGCTACACCTTC CASSVAGAGLYGYTF
TRBJ2-1 TRBV15 - - TGTGCCACCAGCGGACAGATTGGGATTGGGGGGGGCAATGAGCAGTTCTTC CATSGQIGIGGGNEQFF
TRBJ2-1 TRBV11-2 once - TGTGCCAGCAGCTTAGAGCCGGGAAATGAGCAGTTCTTC CASSLEPGNEQFF
TRBJ2-5 TRBV5-1 - - TGCGCCAGCAGCTTGGTTGGTAGAGAGACCCAGTACTTC CASSLVGRETQYF
TRBJ2-7 TRBV5-1 - - TGCGCCAGCAGCTACCTCGGACTGGAATCCTACGAGCAGTACTTC CASSYLGLESYEQYF
TRBJ1-3 TRBV7-9 - - TGTGCCAGCAGCTATCCGTACAGCTCTGGAAACACCATATATTTT CASSYPYSSGNTIYF
TRBJ2-3 TRBV28 - TRBD1 TGTGCCACCCAGACAGGGAATACAGATACGCAGTATTTT CATQTGNTDTQYF
TRBJ2-1 TRBV18 - - TGTGCCAGCTCCCCCGGACACCCCAACTGGGATGAGCAGTTCTTC CASSPGHPNWDEQFF
TRBJ2-6 TRBV18 - - TGTGCCAGCTCACCCCAAGACACCTCTGGGGCCAACGTCCTGACTTTC CASSPQDTSGANVLTF
TRBJ2-1 TRBV2 once TRBD1 TGTGCCAGCAGTGAGACAGGGGGCGGTGAGCAGTTCTTC CASSETGGGEQFF
TRBJ1-3 TRBV7-2 - - TGTGCCAGCAGCCAAGGAGGCTCTGGAAACACCATATATTTT CASSQGGSGNTIYF
TRBJ2-5 TRBV7-2 few TRBD1 TGTGCCAGCAGCCCTTCCGGGACAGGTGCGGAGACCCAGTACTTC CASSPSGTGAETQYF
TRBJ1-2 TRBV11-2 - TRBD1 TGTGCCAGCAGCTTTGGGGCCGGGACAGGCTTAAACTATGGCTACACCTTC CASSFGAGTGLNYGYTF
TRBJ2-3 TRBV10-3 - TRBD2 TGTGCCATCAGTGAGGGCCCTAGCGGGCTCACAGATACGCAGTATTTT CAISEGPSGLTDTQYF
TRBJ1-2 TRBV28 - - TGTGCCAGCTGGTGGGGGGGCGGCTACACCTTC CASWWGGGYTF
TRBJ2-5 TRBV11-3 - TRBD2 TGTGCCAGCAGCCCAACCGGGACTAGCGGGATAGAGACCCAGTACTTC CASSPTGTSGIETQYF